A single sample is the source of the 9 T cell receptor beta chains below, sequenced in a study of T cell responses to AZD1222 COVID-19 vaccine. Only in-frame clones appear in the TCRdb table, and some are missing; sequencing was by immunoSEQ multiplex PCR. The sample lists 150,000 to 200,000 clones; approximately 90% were seen once. The sequencing here drew on peripheral blood, taken 28 days after the second dose of the MenACWY control vaccine. The receptors shown here come from an adult who received the MenACWY meningococcal vaccine as a control.

This chain connects TRBV18 to TRBJ1-2; 8 bases match TRBD1. This CDR3 has 12 residues. Germline loops: CDR1 KGHSH, CDR2 LQKENI. Losses at the gene ends were 4 bases for V and 8 bases for J; bases not matched to a gene: 3. CDR3 in DNA: TGTGCCAGCTCACATCGGACAGGGGGCTACACCTTC. It yields the protein CASSHRTGGYTF. The full variable domain, with the rest looked up from reference TRBV18 and TRBJ1-2, is NAGVMQNPRHLVRRRGQEARLRCSPMKGHSHVYWYRQLPEEGLKFMVYLQKENIIDESGMPKERFSAEFPKEGPSILRIQQVVRGDSAAYFCASSHRTGGYTFGSGTRLTVV.

The chain has TRBV4-1 and TRBJ2-7; either TRBD1 or TRBD2 may fit D (6 bases each). The CDR3 spans 16 residues. V lost 1 base to trimming and J lost 4 bases, with 17 bases between them. The germline V gene has CDR1 MGHRA and CDR2 YSYEKL. Written as DNA, the CDR3 is TGCGCCAGCAGCCAAGTAGATCGGGGGCTGGGATACGAGCAGTACTTC. As protein: CASSQVDRGLGYEQYF.

The chain links TRBV27 to TRBJ2-7; D tentatively fits TRBD1 or TRBD2 (5 bases each). This CDR3 is 14 amino acids long. Trimming left V 6 bases short and J 2 bases short, with 14 bases between. Per the germline V gene, CDR1 is MNHEY and CDR2 is SMNVEV (reference sequence). The CDR3 loop is CASSLNQGAYEQYF. The CDR3 nucleotides are TGTGCCAGCAGCCTCAACCAGGGAGCCTACGAGCAGTACTTC.

Here the CDR3 reads CASSIGVGNQPQHF. CDR3 DNA sequence: TGTGCCAGTAGTATAGGGGTAGGCAATCAGCCCCAGCATTTT. The V and J genes are TRBV19 and TRBJ1-5; no definite D call. CDR1 LNHDA and CDR2 SQIVND come from the germline V gene (reference sequence). The CDR3 consists of 14 residues. V shed 1 base and J shed 2 bases, with 6 bases lying between them.

This chain uses TRBV24-1 with TRBJ2-2; 7 bases map to TRBD1. CDR1 KGHDR and CDR2 SFDVKD come from the germline V gene. V trimming: 1 base; J trimming: 6 bases; junction bases outside the gene matches: 10. The CDR3 spans 17 residues. The CDR3 sequence: CATSDFAGRGRSGELFF. In DNA, the CDR3 is TGTGCCACCAGTGATTTTGCGGGCAGGGGGAGATCCGGGGAGCTGTTTTTT.

The chain employs TRBV5-8 and TRBJ1-6; D call uncertain. This CDR3 has 15 amino acids. The germline V gene has CDR1 SGHTS and CDR2 YDEGEE. Trimming stripped 0 bases from V and 5 bases from J, with 9 bases between. CDR3 DNA sequence: TGTGCCAGCAGCTTGGCTGCGGGAGATAATTCACCCCTCCACTTT. Translation: CASSLAAGDNSPLHF.

The rearrangement links TRBV2 to TRBJ2-4; the D gene is possibly TRBD1 (6 bases). Germline V gene sequence: CDR1 SNHLY, CDR2 FYNNEI. CDR3 length: 15 residues. The germline V and J ends were trimmed by 4 bases and 8 bases, with 18 bases remaining between them. This CDR3 reads CASSAPLWDNYIQYF. The CDR3, as DNA: TGTGCCAGCAGTGCGCCTCTATGGGACAATTACATTCAGTACTTC.

The chain links TRBV19 to TRBJ1-2; 7 bases align to TRBD1. CDR1 and CDR2 from the germline V gene are LNHDA and SQIVND (reference sequence). The CDR3 is made up of 15 amino acids. V lost 5 bases and J lost 0; bases outside the gene matches: 6. CDR3 nucleotides: TGTGCCAGTAGTGCAAACAGGGGAGCTAACTATGGCTACACCTTC. It codes for CASSANRGANYGYTF.

The chain employs TRBV6-6 and TRBJ1-5; D remains ambiguous. V was clipped by 5 bases and J by 4 bases, with 12 bases between them. The CDR3 has 14 residues. Per the germline V gene, CDR1 is MNHNY and CDR2 is SVGAGI (reference sequence). CDR3 nucleotides: TGTGCCAGCAGTATGACCCGGATTAATCAGCCCCAGCATTTT. The encoded protein is CASSMTRINQPQHF.